A selection of T cell receptor beta chains follows, all from one sample in a study of regulatory T cells in long-lasting Graves disease. In TCRdb, the multiplex PCR reads were re-called with MiXCR into one record per CDR3 protein. The sample has fewer than 450,000 distinct CDR3 sequences; about 25% are singletons. The sample consisted of peripheral blood mononuclear cells (PBMCs), taken when the disease was refractory, from a patient treated with antithyroid drugs. These receptors came from a female donor with Graves disease. Both conserved end residues are part of each CDR3. A D gene is named only where the DNA matches it firmly.

d_gene	v_gene	j_gene	CDR3aa
TRBD1	TRBV15	TRBJ1-5	CATSARTGGGQPQHF
-	TRBV28	TRBJ1-6	CASEGGTGSYNSPLHF
TRBD1	TRBV6-1	TRBJ1-6	CANILDRGLNSPLHF
-	TRBV29-1	TRBJ1-1	CSVQPGLVNTEAFF
TRBD1	TRBV5-1	TRBJ1-6	CASSLAGQGFGSPLHF
TRBD1	TRBV19	TRBJ1-1	CASSPDGGGTVYTEAFF
-	TRBV20-1	TRBJ1-1	CSARGPGGADTEAFF
-	TRBV2	TRBJ1-1	CASWYTEAFF
-	TRBV5-1	TRBJ2-7	CASSIGGDEQYF
-	TRBV5-1	TRBJ2-3	CASSLPTGAGTQYF
-	TRBV10-3	TRBJ2-5	CAIGHGTRGDETQYF
-	TRBV18	TRBJ2-3	CASSLQTGTDTQYF
-	TRBV29-1	TRBJ2-7	CSVETSYEQYF
TRBD1	TRBV7-2	TRBJ2-6	CASRPQGFGANVLTF
TRBD1	TRBV18	TRBJ2-5	CASSPLGQGRVQETQYF
TRBD1	TRBV30	TRBJ1-4	CAWGGQSNEKLFF
TRBD2	TRBV7-9	TRBJ2-2	CASSLSRLAGAANTGELFF
TRBD2	TRBV19	TRBJ2-7	CASSTYSGRAPYEQYF
-	TRBV12-3/TRBV12-4	TRBJ1-5	CASSLTDQPQHF
-	TRBV2	TRBJ1-2	CASSETGSYGYTF
-	TRBV19	TRBJ1-2	CATWDPANYGYTF
-	TRBV15	TRBJ1-6	CATSRDWALHQGFSSPLHF
TRBD1	TRBV7-2	TRBJ1-1	CASSHTATGGTEAFF
-	TRBV29-1	TRBJ2-7	CSVWGASSYEQYF
-	TRBV19	TRBJ1-1	CASSIDPDTEAFF
TRBD1	TRBV29-1	TRBJ1-1	CSVERTGVGTEAFF
-	TRBV20-1	TRBJ2-7	CSALIGTGASYEQYF